Only a few counts were recorded for the clone carrying this TCR beta chain. Its antigen is undetermined. The sample comes from a study of T cells in Graves' hyperthyroidism and ophthalmopathy. Study-wide context: The authors collected peripheral blood at initial diagnosis, before any treatment. Study results and limitations: The model made its ophthalmopathy prediction, and onset followed a median approximately 7 months later.

Orbital computed tomography, thyroid ultrasound, serum thyroxine and TRAb, and clinical symptoms together informed the diagnoses. Each 10 ml fresh peripheral blood draw supplied the PBMCs. Germline CDR1 and CDR2: MNHNS and SASEGT. The CDR3 loop spans 14 amino acids. V was shortened by 5 bases and J by 5 bases, with 13 bases between the two germline ends. RNA transcripts gave rise to amplified TCR beta CDR3 regions. An initial round of RT-PCR targeting the TCR CDR3 relied on the HTBI primer set. MiXCR, run by TCRdb on the multiplex PCR reads, gives a single entry per CDR3 protein. The table includes under 450,000 distinct CDR3 sequences, more than 15% detected once.

The TCR sequence derives from a woman under 30 with Graves' hyperthyroidism. The sequencing sample was made of blood. V gene TRBV6-1 combines with J gene TRBJ2-1; D is perhaps TRBD1 (6 bases). CDR3 sequence reads: CASSYPGHHNEQFF. DNA for the CDR3: TGTGCCAGCAGTTATCCGGGACACCACAATGAGCAGTTCTTC.